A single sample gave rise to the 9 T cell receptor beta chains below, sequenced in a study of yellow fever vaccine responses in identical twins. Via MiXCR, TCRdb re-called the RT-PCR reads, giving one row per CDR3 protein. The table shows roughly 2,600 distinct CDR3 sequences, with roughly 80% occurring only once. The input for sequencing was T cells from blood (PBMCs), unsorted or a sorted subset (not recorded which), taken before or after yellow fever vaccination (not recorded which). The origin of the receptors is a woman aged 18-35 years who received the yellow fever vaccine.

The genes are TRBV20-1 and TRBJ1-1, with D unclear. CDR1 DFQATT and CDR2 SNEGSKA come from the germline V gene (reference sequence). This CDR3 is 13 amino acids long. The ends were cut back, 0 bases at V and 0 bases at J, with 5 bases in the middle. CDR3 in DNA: TGCAGTGCTAGAGATCTCGTGAACACTGAAGCTTTCTTT. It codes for CSARDLVNTEAFF.

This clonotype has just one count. The CDR3 reads CATSREQGAADIQYF. DNA of the CDR3: TGTGCCACCAGCAGAGAACAGGGGGCTGCGGACATTCAGTACTTC. The V and J genes are TRBV15 and TRBJ2-4; 9 bases map to TRBD1. V was clipped by 0 bases and J by 8 bases; unmatched bases: 5. The germline gives CDR1 LNHNV, CDR2 YYDKDF (reference sequence). This CDR3 has 15 residues. Together with reference TRBV15 and TRBJ2-4, the CDR3 gives the full variable domain: DAMVIQNPRYQVTQFGKPVTLSCSQTLNHNVMYWYQQKSSQAPKLLFHYYDKDFNNEADTPDNFQSRRPNTSFCFLDIRSPGLGDTAMYLCATSREQGAADIQYFGAGTRLSVL.

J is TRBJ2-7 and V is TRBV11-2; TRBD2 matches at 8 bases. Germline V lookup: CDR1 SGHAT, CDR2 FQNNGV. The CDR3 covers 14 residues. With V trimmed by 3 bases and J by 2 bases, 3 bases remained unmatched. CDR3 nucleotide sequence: TGTGCCAGCAGCTTTAGCGGGATAACCTACGAGCAGTACTTC. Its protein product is CASSFSGITYEQYF.

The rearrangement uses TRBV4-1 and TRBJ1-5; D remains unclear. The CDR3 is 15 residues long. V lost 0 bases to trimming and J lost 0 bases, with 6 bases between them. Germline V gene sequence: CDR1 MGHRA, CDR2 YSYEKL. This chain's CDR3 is CASSQEGSSNQPQHF. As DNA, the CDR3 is TGCGCCAGCAGCCAAGAAGGGAGTAGCAATCAGCCCCAGCATTTT.

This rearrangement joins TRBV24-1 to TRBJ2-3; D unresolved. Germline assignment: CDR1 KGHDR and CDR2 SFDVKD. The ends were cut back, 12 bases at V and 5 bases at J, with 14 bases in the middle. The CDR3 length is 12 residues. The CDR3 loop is CAAGSTEDTQYF. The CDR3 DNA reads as TGTGCCGCCGGCAGTACGGAAGATACGCAGTATTTT.

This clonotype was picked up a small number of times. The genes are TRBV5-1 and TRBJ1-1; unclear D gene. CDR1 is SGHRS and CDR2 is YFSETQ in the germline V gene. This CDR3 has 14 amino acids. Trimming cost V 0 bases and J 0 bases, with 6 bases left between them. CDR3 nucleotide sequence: TGCGCCAGCAGCTTGGGCCAGGTGAACACTGAAGCTTTCTTT. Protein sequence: CASSLGQVNTEAFF.

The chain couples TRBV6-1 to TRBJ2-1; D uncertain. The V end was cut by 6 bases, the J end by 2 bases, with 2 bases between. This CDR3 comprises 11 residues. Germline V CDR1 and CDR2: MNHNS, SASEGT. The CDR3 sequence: CASSAYNEQFF. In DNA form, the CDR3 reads TGTGCCAGCAGCGCCTACAATGAGCAGTTCTTC.

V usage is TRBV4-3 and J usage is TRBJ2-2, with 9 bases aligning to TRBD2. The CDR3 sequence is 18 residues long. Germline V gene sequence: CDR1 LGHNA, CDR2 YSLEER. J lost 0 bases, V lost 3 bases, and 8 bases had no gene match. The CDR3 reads CASSQFRASGANTGELFF. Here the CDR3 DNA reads TGCGCCAGCAGCCAGTTTCGGGCTAGCGGGGCGAACACCGGGGAGCTGTTTTTT.

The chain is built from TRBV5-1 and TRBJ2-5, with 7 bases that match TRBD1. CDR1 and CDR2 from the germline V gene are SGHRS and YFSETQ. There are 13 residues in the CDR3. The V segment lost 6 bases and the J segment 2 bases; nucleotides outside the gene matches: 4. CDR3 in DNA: TGCGCCAGCAAGGGGGCCCCTCAAGAGACCCAGTACTTC. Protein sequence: CASKGAPQETQYF. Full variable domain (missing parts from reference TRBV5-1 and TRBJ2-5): KAGVTQTPRYLIKTRGQQVTLSCSPISGHRSVSWYQQTPGQGLQFLFEYFSETQRNKGNFPGRFSGRQFSNSRSEMNVSTLELGDSALYLCASKGAPQETQYFGPGTRLLVL.